This paragraph reports one TCR beta chain. Its antigen specificity is not known. One end of the junction fails to match germline, which may point to a read error. The library was built by means of 5' RACE. Instrument on record: Illumina HiSeq 2500. A second PCR of about 7 to 12 cycles was run with a J-beta primer mix and a sample-barcoded 5' primer. Each TCR beta cDNA molecule received a unique molecular identifier from a template-switch 5' adaptor carrying 12 random nucleotides. Each sample yielded at least 2.5 million CDR3-containing paired-end reads. The Mint cDNA synthesis kit, primed by a TRBC-specific oligonucleotide, was used to synthesize first-strand cDNA from all RNA. Following uracil-DNA glycosylase treatment, a first 18-cycle PCR with universal primers M1SS and BC2_uni_R was performed on all cDNA. On the authors' methods: Each sample was normalized by randomly selecting 1 million high-quality reads, each carrying a distinct molecular identifier. Instead of being binned into consensus sequences, reads that shared molecular identifiers were thrown out. MiTCR, with a Q25 quality threshold and the strictest error-elimination algorithm, was used for CDR3 identification, clonotype clustering and error correction. A nonparametric unseen species model with Euler transformation was used to estimate lower-bound total TCR beta diversity. Using fastp at Q25 and MiXCR, TCRdb reprocessed the public reads and kept productive beta chains. CDR3 protein sequences are deduplicated, and each keeps its most common genes and DNA. These V and J calls are TCRdb output, not the study's own analysis. The table for this sample lists some 640,000 distinct CDR3 sequences; 49% of them were counted only once. The top ten clones comprise under 35% of the sample.

Systemically healthy Caucasian individuals from Russia, over 30 in total and aged roughly 6 to 95 years, were included as donors. Each donor gave 8.5 to 10 milliliters of peripheral blood, collected into EDTA-treated Vacutainer tubes. PBMCs were isolated by Ficoll-Paque density-gradient centrifugation, with at least 6 million obtained per sample. Total RNA was extracted from PBMCs with Trizol reagent, with at least 5.5 micrograms obtained per sample. The percentages of naive CD45RAhigh/CD27high T cells were determined by flow cytometry on a PBMC aliquot from every donor. The sample is drawn from a study of blood T cells in healthy people across ages (dated by TCRdb to the mid-2010s). Regarding the study in general: In model experiments, template switching captured roughly one uniquely barcoded TCR beta cDNA molecule for every two T cells. To track age-related changes in TCR beta repertoire diversity, the study relied on deep sequencing normalized with unique cDNA molecular identifiers. The donors were divided into four age groups: young (average 16 years), middle-aged (about 41), aged (about 60) and long-lived (about 84). To avoid experimental bias, donors of different ages were spread randomly across the sequencing lanes. Two additional independent replicas of 1 million unique cDNA reads from the same blood draw were analyzed for two donors (one aged 18 to 30 and one aged 80 or older).

Summary of the overall study and its limitations: Observed TCR beta diversity correlated strongly with the percentage of naive T cells measured by flow cytometry. Estimates of total diversity from one million sequenced T cells were regarded as lower bounds and underestimates. Because the CMV infection status of the donors was unknown, age-related changes in expanded clonotypes may potentially have been confounded. Observed TCR beta diversity per million T cells fell roughly linearly with age, and a significant reduction was already apparent by age about 43. Conclusive comparison of naive and antigen-experienced compartments was prevented by the profiling of bulk unsorted PBMCs. Compared with the aged group, the long-lived group had more naive CD4+ T cells, fewer expanded clones and increased TCR diversity, suggesting age selection.

The TCR sequence derives from a woman aged 55-69 years in good health. The specimen was blood.

Here the CDR3 is given as CSATGGVTEVFF. DNA sequence: TGCAGTGCTACCGGGGGAGTCACTGAAGTTTTCTTT. The chain employs TRBV20-1 and TRBJ1-1, with TRBD1 perhaps the D gene, on 5 matching bases. From cysteine to phenylalanine, the CDR3 is 12 amino acids long. Only the CDR3 region is kept as DNA, spanning 36 bases read in frame from base 1. Sequences DFQATT (CDR1) and SNEGSKA (CDR2) are obtained from the germline V gene (reference sequence).